These 30 T cell receptor beta chains were sequenced from one sample in a study of CD8+CD57+ T cells in acquired aplastic anemia. The authors sequenced patients whose flow cytometry had shown CD8+CD57+ cell expansion. The study profiled TCR beta VDJ and CDR3 using genomic DNA as template. One entry per CDR3 protein, called by TCRdb with MiXCR from the reads. The sample comprises approximately 470,000 distinct CDR3 sequences, around 33% of which are singletons, and around 0.82% rests with the top ten. The sample comprised sorted CD4+, CD8+, or CD8+CD57+ T cells (not recorded which) from PBMCs. All receptors come from a human donor with aplastic anemia.

This clonotype was seen many times. The rearrangement joins TRBV20-1 to TRBJ1-5, with 7 bases fitting TRBD1. CDR3 size: 16 residues. Losses at the gene ends were 0 bases for V and 2 bases for J; bases not matched to a gene: 7. The germline V gene has CDR1 DFQATT and CDR2 SNEGSKA (reference sequence). CDR3 in DNA: TGCAGTGCTAGAGACCTGACAGGGTCAGGCAATCAGCCCCAGCATTTT. Translating it yields CSARDLTGSGNQPQHF.

This clonotype was found many times. V gene TRBV15 combines with J gene TRBJ1-5; D is unclear. The CDR3 length is 12 residues. Trimming removed 1 base at V and 6 bases at J, with 4 bases between. CDR1 and CDR2 from the germline V gene are LNHNV and YYDKDF (reference sequence). The CDR3 sequence: CATSRGGQPQHF. In DNA, the CDR3 is TGTGCCACCAGCAGAGGAGGTCAGCCCCAGCATTTT.

The chain employs TRBV6-2 or TRBV6-3 and TRBJ1-1; D gene unclear. CDR1 is MNHEY and CDR2 is SVGEGT in the germline V gene. Trimming removed 2 bases at V and 3 bases at J, with 7 bases between. The CDR3 loop spans 13 amino acids. CDR3 DNA: TGTGCCAGCAGTTACACGAGCGACACTGAAGCTTTCTTT. Translated, it gives CASSYTSDTEAFF.

This clonotype was detected only a few times. The genes are TRBV20-1 and TRBJ1-1; weak D call: TRBD1 (5 bases). The CDR3 has 15 residues. From germline, CDR1 is DFQATT and CDR2 SNEGSKA (reference sequence). V was shortened by 6 bases and J by 1 base, with 18 bases between the two germline ends. The CDR3 protein is CSARDGRGWNTEAFF. The CDR3 coding sequence is TGCAGTGCCCGGGACGGCCGGGGGTGGAACACTGAAGCTTTCTTT.

The gene calls are TRBV2 and TRBJ2-7, with 7 nucleotides matching TRBD2. CDR1 and CDR2 from the germline V gene are SNHLY and FYNNEI. This CDR3 is 15 amino acids long. V lost 6 bases and J lost 2; bases outside the gene matches: 10. The CDR3 coding sequence is TGTGCCAGCAGCGTAGAGACGGGGGGTCCCTACGAGCAGTACTTC. Translation: CASSVETGGPYEQYF. The full variable domain, completed using reference TRBV2 and TRBJ2-7, is EPEVTQTPSHQVTQMGQEVILRCVPISNHLYFYWYRQILGQKVEFLVSFYNNEISEKSEIFDDQFSVERPDGSNFTLKIRSTKLEDSAMYFCASSVETGGPYEQYFGPGTRLTVT.

This rearrangement joins TRBV27 to TRBJ1-5; TRBD1 aligns across 7 bases. Trimming removed 6 bases from V and 3 bases from J; junction bases left unmatched: 11. Germline CDR1 is MNHEY and CDR2 is SMNVEV (reference sequence). This CDR3 is built from 16 residues. The DNA for the CDR3 is TGTGCCAGCAGGAAAGAGGGGACAGAACCCAATCAGCCCCAGCATTTT. This gives the protein CASRKEGTEPNQPQHF.

In its sample, this clonotype was seen many times. The chain joins TRBV9 to TRBJ2-7; D assignment may be TRBD1 or TRBD2 (5 bases each). The CDR3 runs 14 residues. Trimming pared 4 bases from V and 2 bases from J, leaving 13 bases between. Germline V lookup: CDR1 SGDLS, CDR2 YYNGEE. The CDR3 coding sequence is TGTGCCAGCAGCCTATCCGGGGCCCCCTACGAGCAGTACTTC. As protein: CASSLSGAPYEQYF.

Only a few counts were recorded for this clonotype. J is TRBJ1-1 and V is TRBV2, with D possibly matching TRBD1 (6 bases). In germline, CDR1 is SNHLY, CDR2 FYNNEI. The CDR3 spans 15 residues. The V end lost 6 bases, the J end lost 1 base, and 15 bases lay between the germline ends. The CDR3 loop is CASRTGGLPNTEAFF. CDR3 DNA: TGTGCCAGCAGAACGGGGGGGCTACCGAACACTGAAGCTTTCTTT.

This clonotype was observed at least ten times. V and J are TRBV25-1 and TRBJ1-6; the D gene is possibly TRBD1 (6 bases). The CDR3 is 16 amino acids. From germline, CDR1 is MGHDK and CDR2 SYGVNS. Trimming shortened V by 4 bases and J by 2 bases, and 12 bases separated the two germline ends. CDR3 sequence: CASSGPGDTYNSPLHF. CDR3 nucleotide sequence: TGTGCCAGCAGTGGCCCAGGGGATACCTATAATTCACCCCTCCACTTT.

The chain joins TRBV20-1 to TRBJ1-3; TRBD1 aligns across 7 bases. Trimming at V came to 3 bases and at J to 2 bases, leaving 4 bases not matched to a gene. Germline lookup yields CDR1 DFQATT and CDR2 SNEGSKA (reference sequence). The CDR3 totals 14 residues. CDR3 residues: CSASEGAAGNTIYF. For the CDR3, the DNA is TGCAGTGCTAGTGAGGGGGCAGCTGGAAACACCATATATTTT.

This clonotype has just a few counts. The V call is TRBV10-3, the J call TRBJ2-5, with no clear D. V lost 7 bases and J lost 2, with 8 bases in between. The CDR3 is 12 amino acids. The germline CDR1 and CDR2 sequences are ENHRY and SYGVKD. The CDR3 loop is CAITRTQETQYF. The CDR3 coding sequence is TGTGCCATCACGCGTACACAAGAGACCCAGTACTTC.

Many counts were recorded for this clonotype. The chain couples TRBV20-1 to TRBJ1-6; D uncertain. The CDR3 runs to 13 residues. Germline assignment: CDR1 DFQATT and CDR2 SNEGSKA (reference sequence). The ends were cut back, 3 bases at V and 1 base at J, with 4 bases in the middle. The CDR3 protein is CSASLSYNSPLHF. Written as DNA, the CDR3 is TGCAGTGCTAGTCTGTCCTATAATTCACCCCTCCACTTT.

The chain carries TRBV7-6 and TRBJ1-5; 9 bases are shared with TRBD1. The CDR3 sequence is 14 residues long. With 5 bases clipped from V and 8 bases from J, the junction kept 7 bases outside the gene matches. The germline gives CDR1 SGHVS, CDR2 FNYEAQ. The CDR3 DNA is TGTGCCAGCAGCCGCCTAGGGACAGGGAAGCCCCAGCATTTT. It yields the protein CASSRLGTGKPQHF. Looking up the rest from reference TRBV7-6 and TRBJ1-5 gives the full variable domain: GAGVSQSPRYKVTKRGQDVALRCDPISGHVSLYWYRQALGQGPEFLTYFNYEAQQDKSGLPNDRFSAERPEGSISTLTIQRTEQRDSAMYRCASSRLGTGKPQHFGDGTRLSIL.

The chain employs TRBV2 and TRBJ2-1, with D possibly matching TRBD1 (6 bases). Germline CDR1 SNHLY, CDR2 FYNNEI. The CDR3 is 12 amino acids. Deletions cut 8 bases from V and 6 bases from J, with 11 bases between. CDR3: CASVSGVNEQFF. Here the CDR3 DNA reads TGTGCCAGCGTGTCAGGGGTCAATGAGCAGTTCTTC.

This clonotype came up many times. The J gene is TRBJ2-1, the V gene TRBV9; tentatively, D is TRBD2 (5 bases). There are 13 residues in the CDR3. The germline gives CDR1 SGDLS, CDR2 YYNGEE. Trimming pared 4 bases from V and 5 bases from J, leaving 10 bases between. The CDR3 loop is CASSLLGNNEQFF. Here the CDR3 DNA reads TGTGCCAGCAGCCTACTAGGGAACAATGAGCAGTTCTTC.

This clonotype was observed many times. V and J are TRBV19 and TRBJ2-7; 9 bases line up with TRBD1. Germline loops: CDR1 LNHDA, CDR2 SQIVND (reference sequence). V lost 3 bases to trimming and J lost 3 bases; unmatched junction nucleotides: 9. The CDR3 spans 16 residues. The CDR3 DNA reads as TGTGCCAGTAGTATCTTGAAGGGACAGGGCAACTACGAGCAGTACTTC. This encodes CASSILKGQGNYEQYF.

The chain couples TRBV15 to TRBJ2-5; D is possibly TRBD1 (5 bases). This CDR3 is 18 amino acids long. Germline loops: CDR1 LNHNV, CDR2 YYDKDF (reference sequence). V lost 0 bases and J 4 bases, leaving 21 bases between the germline ends. The CDR3 DNA reads as TGTGCCACCAGCAGAGACCAGGGCGGCGCCCTATTTGGAGAGACCCAGTACTTC. This sequence encodes CATSRDQGGALFGETQYF.

Many counts were recorded for this clonotype. The genes are TRBV29-1 and TRBJ2-1; 9 nucleotides align to TRBD2. The germline gives CDR1 SQVTM, CDR2 ANQGSEA. Trimming took 7 bases from V and 4 from J; bases not matched to a gene: 5. CDR3 length: 13 residues. This chain's CDR3 is CSGRTSEYNEQFF. CDR3 DNA sequence: TGCAGCGGGCGGACTAGCGAGTACAATGAGCAGTTCTTC.

As for this clonotype: A much larger clone differs by one base, so this may be a read error. The CDR3: CAISGPGYGYTF. The CDR3 DNA sequence: TGTGCCATCAGTGGCCCAGGCTATGGCTACACCTTC. The chain is built from TRBV10-3 and TRBJ1-2; D is undetermined. CDR1 is ENHRY, CDR2 SYGVKD, per germline. V lost 4 bases and J 4 bases, leaving 7 bases between the germline ends. The CDR3 is 12 residues long.

The table lists this clonotype with many counts. The chain combines TRBV20-1 with TRBJ2-7, with D perhaps TRBD2 (5 bases). Between the trimmed V and J ends, which lost 3 bases and 5 bases, there was a span of 14 bases. From germline, CDR1 is DFQATT and CDR2 SNEGSKA (reference sequence). This CDR3 spans 13 amino acids. The CDR3 coding sequence is TGCAGTGCTAGCTTCTTAGCGAGGCACGAGCAGTACTTC. Translated: CSASFLARHEQYF.

This clonotype was recorded a few times. The chain links TRBV4-1 to TRBJ1-5; no firm D call. CDR1 is MGHRA, CDR2 YSYEKL, per germline. The CDR3 is 15 amino acids. Trimming removed 1 base at V and 4 bases at J, with 11 bases between. DNA of the CDR3: TGCGCCAGCAGCCAAGTTTTCAACAGTAATCAGCCCCAGCATTTT. Protein product: CASSQVFNSNQPQHF.

This clonotype was detected only once. The rearrangement uses TRBV25-1 and TRBJ1-1, with D tentatively TRBD1 (6 bases). V lost 2 bases and J lost 3, with 16 bases in between. Germline values: CDR1 MGHDK, CDR2 SYGVNS. The CDR3 runs to 16 residues. CDR3 region: CASSEVAGQTYTEAFF. The CDR3, as DNA: TGTGCCAGCAGTGAAGTTGCCGGACAGACATACACTGAAGCTTTCTTT.

This clonotype appeared many times. The CDR3 loop is CSATLAGGPNEQFF. The CDR3 bases are TGCAGCGCAACCCTAGCGGGGGGTCCCAATGAGCAGTTCTTC. This chain links TRBV29-1 with TRBJ2-1; TRBD2 agrees at 11 bases. The length of the CDR3 is 14 residues. Germline lookup yields CDR1 SQVTM and CDR2 ANQGSEA. The ends lost 7 bases at V and 6 bases at J; junction bases unmatched: 8.

This chain joins TRBV2 and TRBJ1-4; TRBD1 matches at 8 bases. The length of the CDR3 is 15 residues. Trimming removed 0 bases from V and 9 bases from J; junction bases left unmatched: 6. From germline, CDR1 is SNHLY and CDR2 FYNNEI. The DNA of the CDR3 is TGTGCCAGCAGTGAAGCGCACCAGGGGGCGAAAAAACTGTTTTTT. Translation: CASSEAHQGAKKLFF. Full variable domain (outside the CDR3, taken from reference TRBV2 and TRBJ1-4): EPEVTQTPSHQVTQMGQEVILRCVPISNHLYFYWYRQILGQKVEFLVSFYNNEISEKSEIFDDQFSVERPDGSNFTLKIRSTKLEDSAMYFCASSEAHQGAKKLFFGSGTQLSVL.

The chain is built from TRBV3-1 and TRBJ2-7; D might be TRBD1 (6 bases). The CDR3 covers 14 residues. V gave up 1 base and J gave up 2 bases, with 9 bases separating them. Germline V gene lookup returns CDR1 LGHDT and CDR2 YNNKEL (reference sequence). CDR3 bases: TGTGCCAGCAGCCAAGCCAGGGGCCCCTACGAGCAGTACTTC. It codes for CASSQARGPYEQYF.

J is TRBJ2-1 and V is TRBV19, with 7 bases fitting TRBD2. Trimming removed 6 bases from V and 2 bases from J; junction bases left unmatched: 10. There are 16 residues in the CDR3. Germline V lookup: CDR1 LNHDA, CDR2 SQIVND (reference sequence). The DNA of the CDR3 is TGTGCCAGTAGCACGAGGGCTAGCGGCCCCTACAATGAGCAGTTCTTC. Translated: CASSTRASGPYNEQFF.

V and J are TRBV19 and TRBJ2-1; 10 positions agree with TRBD2. The CDR3 is 13 residues long. The V and J ends lost 8 bases and 7 bases, in that order; junction bases with no gene match: 5. Germline assignment: CDR1 LNHDA and CDR2 SQIVND (reference sequence). CDR3 nucleotide sequence: TGTGCCAGTCAGCGGGGGGGCCTGAATGAGCAGTTCTTC. Translated, it gives CASQRGGLNEQFF.

This clonotype was seen at least ten times. V is TRBV5-1 and J is TRBJ1-2, with D tentatively TRBD1 (5 bases). CDR3 size: 14 residues. CDR1 SGHRS and CDR2 YFSETQ come from the germline V gene. V was cut by 1 base and J by 8 bases, with 15 bases left in between. The CDR3 DNA reads as TGCGCCAGCAGCTTGACCGGCCGTTCAGGGGGCTACACCTTC. Translated: CASSLTGRSGGYTF.

This clonotype has at least ten counts. The V and J genes are TRBV6-1 and TRBJ1-2; unclear D gene. Trimming left V 8 bases short and J 6 bases short, with 13 bases between. This CDR3 is 12 amino acids long. Germline V gives CDR1 MNHNS, CDR2 SASEGT. CDR3 in amino acids: CASQRLVDGYTF. The CDR3 DNA reads TGTGCCAGCCAAAGATTAGTAGATGGCTACACCTTC.

Only one count was recorded for this clonotype. The chain joins TRBV6-1 to TRBJ2-1; 8 nucleotides agree with TRBD2. J was trimmed by 1 base and V by 7 bases; bases with no gene match: 6. The CDR3 has 15 amino acids. The V gene's germline CDR1 is MNHNS and CDR2 SASEGT. CDR3 nucleotides: TGTGCCAGCAAACCACAGCGGGAGTCCTACAATGAGCAGTTCTTC. The encoded protein is CASKPQRESYNEQFF.